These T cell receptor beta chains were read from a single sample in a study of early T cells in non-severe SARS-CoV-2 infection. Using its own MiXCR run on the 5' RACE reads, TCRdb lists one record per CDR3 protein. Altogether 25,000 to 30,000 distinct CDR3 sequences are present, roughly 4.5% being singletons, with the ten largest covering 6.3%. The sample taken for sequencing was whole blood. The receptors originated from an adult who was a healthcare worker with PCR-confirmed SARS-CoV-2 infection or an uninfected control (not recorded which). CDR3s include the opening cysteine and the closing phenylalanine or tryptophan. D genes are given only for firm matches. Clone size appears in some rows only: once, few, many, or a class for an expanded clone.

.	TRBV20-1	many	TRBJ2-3	TGCAGTGCAAAAAGACTAGATTTCCCAGATACGCAGTATTTT	CSAKRLDFPDTQYF
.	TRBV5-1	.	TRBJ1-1	TGCGCCAGCAGCTTGCGGGACACTGGGGCCACTGAAGCTTTCTTT	CASSLRDTGATEAFF
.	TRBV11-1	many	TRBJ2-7	TGTGCCAGCAGCTTAACTCGGTACGAGCAGTACTTC	CASSLTRYEQYF
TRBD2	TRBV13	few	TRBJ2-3	TGTGCCAGCAGCCTCCGACTAGCGGGGGCCACAGATACGCAGTATTTT	CASSLRLAGATDTQYF
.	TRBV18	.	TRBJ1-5	TGTGCCAGCTCACCTGGTGGCAATCAGCCCCAGCATTTT	CASSPGGNQPQHF
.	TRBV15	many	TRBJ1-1	TGTGCCACCAGCAGGGGGGAGATGAACACTGAAGCTTTCTTT	CATSRGEMNTEAFF
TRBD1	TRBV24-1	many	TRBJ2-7	TGTGCCACCAGCGAAAACCGGGACAGCGAATACGAGCAGTACTTC	CATSENRDSEYEQYF
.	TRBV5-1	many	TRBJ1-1	TGCGCCAGCAGCCGTGATCCGACCCGGAACACTGAAGCTTTCTTT	CASSRDPTRNTEAFF
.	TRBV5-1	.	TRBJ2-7	TGCGCCAGCAGCTTGGCCGGGGGCGAGCAGTACTTC	CASSLAGGEQYF
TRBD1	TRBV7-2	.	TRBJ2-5	TGTGCCAGCAGCCCCGGGACAGTAAGGCAAGAGACCCAGTACTTC	CASSPGTVRQETQYF
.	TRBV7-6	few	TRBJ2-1	TGTGCCAGCAGCTTAGAATACCTAGCTCCCTACAATGAGCAGTTCTTC	CASSLEYLAPYNEQFF
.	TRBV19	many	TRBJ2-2	TGTGCCAGTAGTCCGTCACCGAACACCGGGGAGCTGTTTTTT	CASSPSPNTGELFF
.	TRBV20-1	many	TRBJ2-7	TGCAGTGCTAGAGATCTTTGGTTTGGGAGGCGTCCCGAGCAGTACTTC	CSARDLWFGRRPEQYF
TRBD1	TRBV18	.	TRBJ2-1	TGTGCCAGCTCCGGGACAGGGGGCTACAATGAGCAGTTCTTC	CASSGTGGYNEQFF
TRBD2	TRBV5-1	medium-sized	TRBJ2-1	TGCGCCAGCAGCTTGGAACTAGCGGGACACAATGAGCAGTTCTTC	CASSLELAGHNEQFF
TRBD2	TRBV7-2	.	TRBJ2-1	TGTGCCAGCAGCTTCCCGGCTAGCGGGGTAAACAATGAGCAGTTCTTC	CASSFPASGVNNEQFF
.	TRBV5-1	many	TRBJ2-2	TGCGCCAGCAGTACAGGGCCTGGCGGGGAGCTGTTTTTT	CASSTGPGGELFF
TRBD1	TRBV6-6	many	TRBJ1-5	TGTGCCAGCAGCCTAGGGGGCGGGACTAGCAATCAGCCCCAGCATTTT	CASSLGGGTSNQPQHF
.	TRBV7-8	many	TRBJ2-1	TGTGCCAGCAGCCTCGGACCTCGCGAGCAGTTCTTC	CASSLGPREQFF
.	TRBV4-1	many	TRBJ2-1	TGCGCCAGCAGTGTGCCGGGAGTCTACAATGAGCAGTTCTTC	CASSVPGVYNEQFF
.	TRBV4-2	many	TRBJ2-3	TGTGCCAGCAGCCTAATGACTGACACAGATGCGCAGTATTTT	CASSLMTDTDAQYF
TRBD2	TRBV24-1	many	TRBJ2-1	TGTGCCACCAGTGACAGTCTAGCGGGAGTAAATGAGCAGTTCTTC	CATSDSLAGVNEQFF
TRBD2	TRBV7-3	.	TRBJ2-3	TGTGCCAGCAGCCCGCGGGGGTGGACTAGCGACACAGATACGCAGTATTTT	CASSPRGWTSDTDTQYF
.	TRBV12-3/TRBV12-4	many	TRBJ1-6	TGTGCCAGCACCCCCATGGGGGCCTCCTATAATTCACCCCTCCACTTT	CASTPMGASYNSPLHF
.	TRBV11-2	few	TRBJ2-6	TGTGCCAGCAGCTTAGTTCTTCGTCTTTCTGGGGCCAACGTCCTGACTTTC	CASSLVLRLSGANVLTF
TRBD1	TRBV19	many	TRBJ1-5	TGTGCCAGTAGTATGGACAGGGATCAGCCCCAGCATTTT	CASSMDRDQPQHF
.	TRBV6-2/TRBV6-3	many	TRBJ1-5	TGTGCCAGCAGAGAGACAGGTTCGGGATATCAGCCCCAGCATTTT	CASRETGSGYQPQHF
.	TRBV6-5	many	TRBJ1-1	TGTGCCAGCAGAATCTCTACAGCGAACACTGAAGCTTTCTTT	CASRISTANTEAFF
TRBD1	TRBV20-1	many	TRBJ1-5	TGCAGTGCTGCAGGACAGGGGGGCAATCAGCCCCAGCATTTT	CSAAGQGGNQPQHF
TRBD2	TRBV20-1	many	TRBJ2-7	TGCAGTGCTAGTCCCGGGACTAGAGCCTACGAGCAGTACTTC	CSASPGTRAYEQYF
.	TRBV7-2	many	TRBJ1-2	TGTGCCAGCAGGTCCCAGGGAAGTCATGGCTACACCTTT	CASRSQGSHGYTF
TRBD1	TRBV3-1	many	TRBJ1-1	TGTGCCAGCAGCCCACAGGGGGACCACACTGAAGCTTTCTTT	CASSPQGDHTEAFF
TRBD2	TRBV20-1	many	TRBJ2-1	TGCAGTGCTACCGACAGGACTAGCGGTCTTTACAATGAGCAGTTCTTC	CSATDRTSGLYNEQFF
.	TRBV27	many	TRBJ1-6	TGTGCCAGCAGTCCGCGGACGTACTCCTATAATTCACCCCTCCACTTT	CASSPRTYSYNSPLHF
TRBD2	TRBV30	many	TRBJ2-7	TGTGCCTGGAGTGTAAATTCGAGGTTAGCGGGGGGCCGTTACTCCTACGAGCAGTACTTC	CAWSVNSRLAGGRYSYEQYF
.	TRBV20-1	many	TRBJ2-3	TGCAGTGCCGGGGGGCAGGGAGGTCTCGATACGCAGTATTTT	CSAGGQGGLDTQYF
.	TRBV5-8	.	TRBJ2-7	TGTGCCAGCAGCTTAAGGGTAGGCGAGCAGTACTTC	CASSLRVGEQYF
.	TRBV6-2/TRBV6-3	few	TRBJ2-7	TGTGCCAGCAGTTGTGAAGCGGCCTCCTACGAGCAGTACTTC	CASSCEAASYEQYF
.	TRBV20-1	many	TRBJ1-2	TGCAGTGCTAGAGGAGGGAACTATGGCTACACCTTC	CSARGGNYGYTF
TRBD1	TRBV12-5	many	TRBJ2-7	TGTGCTAGTGGTTTGGTACGTCGGGACAGGGCTATGTACTTC	CASGLVRRDRAMYF
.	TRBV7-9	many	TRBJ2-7	TGTGCCAGCAGCTCAGAACGGGGGGCCCTCTCCTACGAGCAGTACTTC	CASSSERGALSYEQYF
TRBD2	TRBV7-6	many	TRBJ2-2	TGTGCCAGCAGCTTAAACCGGGGGGATCGGACCGGGGAGCTGTTTTTT	CASSLNRGDRTGELFF
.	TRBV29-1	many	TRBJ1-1	TGCAGCGTTGTAAGGACTATGAACACTGAAGCTTTCTTT	CSVVRTMNTEAFF
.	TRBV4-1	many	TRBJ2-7	TGCGCCAGCAGCCAAGTACGACAGCCTACCTACGAGCAGTACTTC	CASSQVRQPTYEQYF